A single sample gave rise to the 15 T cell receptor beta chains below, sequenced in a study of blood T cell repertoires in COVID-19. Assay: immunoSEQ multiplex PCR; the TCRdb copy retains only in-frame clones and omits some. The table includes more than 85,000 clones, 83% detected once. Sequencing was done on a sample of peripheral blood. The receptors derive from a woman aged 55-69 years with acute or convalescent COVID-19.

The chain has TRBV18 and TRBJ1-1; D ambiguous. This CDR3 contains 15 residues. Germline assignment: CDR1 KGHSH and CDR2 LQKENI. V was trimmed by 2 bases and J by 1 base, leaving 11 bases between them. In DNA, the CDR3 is TGTGCCAGCTCACCAAACGGAGGCGGGAACACTGAAGCTTTCTTT. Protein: CASSPNGGGNTEAFF. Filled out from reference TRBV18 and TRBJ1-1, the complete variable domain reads NAGVMQNPRHLVRRRGQEARLRCSPMKGHSHVYWYRQLPEEGLKFMVYLQKENIIDESGMPKERFSAEFPKEGPSILRIQQVVRGDSAAYFCASSPNGGGNTEAFFGQGTRLTVV.

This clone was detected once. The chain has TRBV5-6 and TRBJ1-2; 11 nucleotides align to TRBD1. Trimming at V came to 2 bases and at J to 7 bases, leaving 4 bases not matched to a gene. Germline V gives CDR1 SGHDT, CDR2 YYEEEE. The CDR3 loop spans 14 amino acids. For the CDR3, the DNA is TGTGCCAGCAGCTTAGGACAGGGGGCTTTTGGCTACACCTTC. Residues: CASSLGQGAFGYTF. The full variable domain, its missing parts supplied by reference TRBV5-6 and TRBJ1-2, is DAGVTQSPTHLIKTRGQQVTLRCSPKSGHDTVSWYQQALGQGPQFIFQYYEEEERQRGNFPDRFSGHQFPNYSSELNVNALLLGDSALYLCASSLGQGAFGYTFGSGTRLTVV.

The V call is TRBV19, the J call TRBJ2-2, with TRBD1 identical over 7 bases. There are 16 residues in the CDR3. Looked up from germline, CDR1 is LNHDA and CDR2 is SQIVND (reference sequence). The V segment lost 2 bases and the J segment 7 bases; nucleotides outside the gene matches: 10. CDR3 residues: CASSIRLTGPSGELFF. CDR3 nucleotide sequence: TGTGCCAGTAGTATACGACTGACAGGGCCCAGCGGGGAGCTGTTTTTT.

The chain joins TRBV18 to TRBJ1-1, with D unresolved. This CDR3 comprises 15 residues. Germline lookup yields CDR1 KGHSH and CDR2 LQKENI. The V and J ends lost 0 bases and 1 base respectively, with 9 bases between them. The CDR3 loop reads CASSPPPAGNTEAFF. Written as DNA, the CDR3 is TGTGCCAGCTCACCACCCCCTGCCGGGAACACTGAAGCTTTCTTT. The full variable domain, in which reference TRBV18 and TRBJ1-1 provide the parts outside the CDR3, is NAGVMQNPRHLVRRRGQEARLRCSPMKGHSHVYWYRQLPEEGLKFMVYLQKENIIDESGMPKERFSAEFPKEGPSILRIQQVVRGDSAAYFCASSPPPAGNTEAFFGQGTRLTVV.

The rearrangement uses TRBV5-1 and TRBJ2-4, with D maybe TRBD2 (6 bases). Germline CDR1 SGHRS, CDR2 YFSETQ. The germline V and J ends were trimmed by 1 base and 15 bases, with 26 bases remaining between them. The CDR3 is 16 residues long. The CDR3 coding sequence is TGCGCCAGCAGCTTGACCGGGGACCAGGGCGGGAAGGAATGGTACTTC. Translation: CASSLTGDQGGKEWYF. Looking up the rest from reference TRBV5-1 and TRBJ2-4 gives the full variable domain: KAGVTQTPRYLIKTRGQQVTLSCSPISGHRSVSWYQQTPGQGLQFLFEYFSETQRNKGNFPGRFSGRQFSNSRSEMNVSTLELGDSALYLCASSLTGDQGGKEWYFGAGTRLSVL.

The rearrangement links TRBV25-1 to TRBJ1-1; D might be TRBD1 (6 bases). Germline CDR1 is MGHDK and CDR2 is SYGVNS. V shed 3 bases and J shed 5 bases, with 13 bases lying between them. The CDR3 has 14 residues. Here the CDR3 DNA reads TGTGCCAGCAGTGATTGGAGGGGGGGGACTGAAGCTTTCTTT. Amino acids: CASSDWRGGTEAFF.

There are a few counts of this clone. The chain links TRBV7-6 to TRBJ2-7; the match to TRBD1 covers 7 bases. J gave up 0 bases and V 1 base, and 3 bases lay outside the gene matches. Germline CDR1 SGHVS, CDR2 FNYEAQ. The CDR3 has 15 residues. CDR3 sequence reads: CASSLESGGSYEQYF. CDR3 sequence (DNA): TGTGCCAGCAGCTTAGAGTCAGGGGGCTCCTACGAGCAGTACTTC.

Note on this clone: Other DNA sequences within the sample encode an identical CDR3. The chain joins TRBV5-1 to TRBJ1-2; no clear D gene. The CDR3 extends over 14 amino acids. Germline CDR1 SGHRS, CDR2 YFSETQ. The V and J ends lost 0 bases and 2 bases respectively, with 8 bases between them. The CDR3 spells CASSLAPGNYGYTF. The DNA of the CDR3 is TGCGCCAGCAGCTTGGCCCCAGGAAACTATGGCTACACCTTC.

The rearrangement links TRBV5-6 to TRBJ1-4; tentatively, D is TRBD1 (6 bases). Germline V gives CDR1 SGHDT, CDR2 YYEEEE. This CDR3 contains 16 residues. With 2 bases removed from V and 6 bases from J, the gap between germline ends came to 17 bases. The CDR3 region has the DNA TGTGCCAGCAGCTTCGGTGGGGGCGGGTTTGATGAAAAACTGTTTTTT. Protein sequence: CASSFGGGGFDEKLFF.

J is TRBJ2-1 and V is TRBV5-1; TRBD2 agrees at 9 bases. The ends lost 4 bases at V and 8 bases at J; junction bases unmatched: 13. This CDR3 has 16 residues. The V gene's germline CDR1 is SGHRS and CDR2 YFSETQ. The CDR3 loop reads CASSARLAAGVDEQFF. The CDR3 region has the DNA TGCGCCAGCAGCGCTCGACTAGCGGCTGGCGTTGATGAGCAGTTCTTC.

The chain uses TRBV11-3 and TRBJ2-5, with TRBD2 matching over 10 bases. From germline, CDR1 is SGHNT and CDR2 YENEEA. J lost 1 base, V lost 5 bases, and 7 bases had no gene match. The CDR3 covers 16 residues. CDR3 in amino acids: CASSPGAGGIQETQYF. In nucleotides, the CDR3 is TGTGCCAGCAGCCCAGGAGCGGGAGGGATCCAAGAGACCCAGTACTTC.

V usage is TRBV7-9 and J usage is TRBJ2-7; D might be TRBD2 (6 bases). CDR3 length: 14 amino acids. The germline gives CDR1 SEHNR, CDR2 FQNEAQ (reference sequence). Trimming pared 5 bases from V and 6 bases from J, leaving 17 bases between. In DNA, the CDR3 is TGTGCCAGCAGCAAAAAGGGCGGGGAGCTCGAGCAGTACTTC. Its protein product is CASSKKGGELEQYF.

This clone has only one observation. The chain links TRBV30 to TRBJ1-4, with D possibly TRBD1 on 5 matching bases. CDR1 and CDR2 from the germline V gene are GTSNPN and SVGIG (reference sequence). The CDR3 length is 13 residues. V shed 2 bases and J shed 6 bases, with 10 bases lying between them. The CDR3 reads CAWSRGIDEKLFF. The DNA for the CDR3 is TGTGCCTGGAGTAGGGGTATCGATGAAAAACTGTTTTTT.

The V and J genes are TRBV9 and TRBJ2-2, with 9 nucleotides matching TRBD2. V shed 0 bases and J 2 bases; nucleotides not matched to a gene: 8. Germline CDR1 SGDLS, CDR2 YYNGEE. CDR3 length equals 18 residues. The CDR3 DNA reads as TGTGCCAGCAGCGTAGGTCCGGGCGGGAGGGTAAACACCGGGGAGCTGTTTTTT. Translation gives CASSVGPGGRVNTGELFF.

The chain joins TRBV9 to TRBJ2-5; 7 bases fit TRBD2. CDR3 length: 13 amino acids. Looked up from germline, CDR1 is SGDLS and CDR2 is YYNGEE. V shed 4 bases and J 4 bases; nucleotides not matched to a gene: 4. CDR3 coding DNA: TGTGCCAGCAGCCGAGCGGGGACAGAGACCCAGTACTTC. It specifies CASSRAGTETQYF.